This T cell receptor beta chain came from a study of blood T cell repertoires in COVID-19. Recruits, aged roughly 18 to 95 years, lived in 24 US areas. Profiling relied on immunoSEQ multiplex PCR, and the TCRdb table lists in-frame clones only, not all of them. The top ten clones hold 1% to 1.5% of a sample with 270,000 or so clones, 88% of them seen once. From germline, CDR1 is WNHNN and CDR2 SYGVQD (reference sequence). The V and J ends lost 0 bases and 5 bases respectively, with 8 bases between them. The CDR3 has 13 residues. The clonotype was recovered from a woman in her thirties or forties with acute COVID-19. The sample taken for sequencing was PBMCs or T cells enriched from blood (not recorded which). The chain is built from TRBV10-1 and TRBJ2-7; D is unresolved. Here the CDR3 reads CASSESSRNEQYF. CDR3 nucleotides: TGCGCCAGCAGTGAGTCATCGAGGAACGAGCAGTACTTC.